The present T cell receptor beta chain was sequenced within a study of post-analysis software for immune sequencing data. Broader study findings: Significantly decreased normalized Chao1 diversity was recorded for multiple sclerosis patients relative to controls. TRBV5-6, TRBV5-1 and TRBV20-1 belonged to a set of about five TRBV segments that were more frequent in patients than controls.

V was clipped by 1 base and J by 0 bases, with 14 bases between them. The CDR3 has 17 residues. Germline CDR1 PRHDT, CDR2 FYEKMQ (reference sequence). Presence of unique molecular identifiers characterized the TCR beta cDNA libraries. TCRdb ran MiXCR on the PCR reads and lists one entry per CDR3 protein. The sample shows 250,000 to 300,000 distinct CDR3 sequences, just over 35% of them seen only once. This clonotype showed up just a few times. No antigen is known for it. Specimen: blood. The genes are TRBV13 and TRBJ2-3; TRBD2 is a possible D gene (7 bases). The TCR sequence derives from a girl aged 5-17 years with multiple sclerosis. The CDR3 region has the DNA TGTGCCAGCAGCTTAGAGGGGGAAGCGGGGAGCACAGATACGCAGTATTTT. This gives the protein CASSLEGEAGSTDTQYF.